These T cell receptor beta chains were read from a single sample in a study of preoperative IRX-2 immunotherapy in early breast cancer. TCRdb's copy holds only in-frame clones and misses some; the assay was immunoSEQ multiplex PCR. The sample records roughly 34,000 clones, 89% being singletons. Sequenced here: tumor tissue, sampled after IRX-2 immunotherapy. Source of these receptors: a human donor with breast cancer. Both conserved end residues are part of each CDR3. D genes are given only for firm matches. The size of a clone is reported for some rows only, either as once, few or many, or as a class for expanded clones.

J gene: TRBJ1-2
D gene: NA
CDR3 length: 15
clone size: NA
V gene: TRBV4-1
CDR3 DNA: TGCGCCAGCAGCCAAGATCCCCAGGGACTCTATGGCTACACCTTC
CDR3 protein: CASSQDPQGLYGYTF

J gene: TRBJ1-3
D gene: NA
CDR3 length: 17
clone size: few
V gene: TRBV19
CDR3 DNA: TGTGCCAGTAGTTACCAACTACAGCTCTACTCTGGAAACACCATATATTTT
CDR3 protein: CASSYQLQLYSGNTIYF

J gene: TRBJ1-2
D gene: TRBD1
CDR3 length: 15
clone size: NA
V gene: TRBV5-1
CDR3 DNA: TGCGCCAGCAGCTTGGGGGACAGGCACTTCTATGGCTACACCTTC
CDR3 protein: CASSLGDRHFYGYTF

J gene: TRBJ2-2
D gene: NA
CDR3 length: 14
clone size: few
V gene: TRBV11-3
CDR3 DNA: TGTGCCAGCAGCATCAGGGGATCCACCGGGGAGCTGTTTTTT
CDR3 protein: CASSIRGSTGELFF

J gene: TRBJ1-5
D gene: NA
CDR3 length: 13
clone size: NA
V gene: TRBV6-9
CDR3 DNA: TGTGCCAGCAGCCTTGGCCCCAATCAGCCCCAGCATTTT
CDR3 protein: CASSLGPNQPQHF

J gene: TRBJ2-7
D gene: NA
CDR3 length: 13
clone size: NA
V gene: TRBV7-8
CDR3 DNA: TGTGCCAGCAGCTTTAACAGGGTAGTAGAGCAGTACTTC
CDR3 protein: CASSFNRVVEQYF

J gene: TRBJ1-2
D gene: NA
CDR3 length: 14
clone size: NA
V gene: TRBV12-5
CDR3 DNA: TGTGCTAGTGGTTTGGTACCATTTACCTATGGCTACACCTTC
CDR3 protein: CASGLVPFTYGYTF

J gene: TRBJ2-6
D gene: NA
CDR3 length: 16
clone size: NA
V gene: TRBV4-1
CDR3 DNA: TGCGCCAGCAGCCAAGACCGGGGGCATGGGGCCAACGTCCTGACTTTC
CDR3 protein: CASSQDRGHGANVLTF

J gene: TRBJ2-7
D gene: TRBD1
CDR3 length: 14
clone size: NA
V gene: TRBV30
CDR3 DNA: TGTGCCTGGAGCTACGGGCAGGGGGCGGGGGAGCAGTACTTC
CDR3 protein: CAWSYGQGAGEQYF

J gene: TRBJ1-3
D gene: NA
CDR3 length: 15
clone size: NA
V gene: TRBV19
CDR3 DNA: TGTGCCAGTAGTACCATTTACACGGTGGGAAACACCATATATTTT
CDR3 protein: CASSTIYTVGNTIYF

J gene: TRBJ2-7
D gene: NA
CDR3 length: 14
clone size: NA
V gene: TRBV5-1
CDR3 DNA: TGCGCCAGCAGAAGGGGGGTTAGTTCCTACGAGCAGTACTTC
CDR3 protein: CASRRGVSSYEQYF

J gene: TRBJ2-1
D gene: NA
CDR3 length: 16
clone size: NA
V gene: TRBV8-2
CDR3 DNA: TGTGCCAGCAGTAATTACCGACCGCCTTTATACAATGAGCAGTTCTTC
CDR3 protein: CASSNYRPPLYNEQFF

J gene: TRBJ2-1
D gene: TRBD2
CDR3 length: 15
clone size: NA
V gene: TRBV5-1
CDR3 DNA: TGCGCCAGCAGCTCAGCGGGGGTTTCCTACAATGAGCAGTTCTTC
CDR3 protein: CASSSAGVSYNEQFF